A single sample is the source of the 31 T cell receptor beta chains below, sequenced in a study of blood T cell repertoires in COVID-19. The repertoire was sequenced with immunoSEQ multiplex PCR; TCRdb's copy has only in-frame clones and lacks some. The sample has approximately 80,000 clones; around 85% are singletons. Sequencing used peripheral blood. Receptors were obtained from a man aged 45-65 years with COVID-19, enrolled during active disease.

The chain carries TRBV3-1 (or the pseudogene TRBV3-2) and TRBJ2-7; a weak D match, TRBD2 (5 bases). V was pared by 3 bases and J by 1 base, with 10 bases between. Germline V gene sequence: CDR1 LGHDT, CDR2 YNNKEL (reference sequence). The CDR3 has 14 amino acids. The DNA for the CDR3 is TGTGCCAGCAGCCACCCGGACTCATCCTACGAGCAGTACTTC. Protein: CASSHPDSSYEQYF.

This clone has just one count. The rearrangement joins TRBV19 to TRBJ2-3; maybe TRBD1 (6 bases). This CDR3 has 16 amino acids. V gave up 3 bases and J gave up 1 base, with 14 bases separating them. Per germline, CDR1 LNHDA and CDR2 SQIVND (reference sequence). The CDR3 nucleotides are TGTGCCAGTAGTATGGGGGCCGCCAGGGGCACAGATACGCAGTATTTT. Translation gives CASSMGAARGTDTQYF.

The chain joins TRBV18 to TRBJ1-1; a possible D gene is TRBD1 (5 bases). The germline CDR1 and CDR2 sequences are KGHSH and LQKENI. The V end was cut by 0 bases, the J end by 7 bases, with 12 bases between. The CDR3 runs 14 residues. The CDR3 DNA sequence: TGTGCCAGCTCACCACCTGTAGCCCAGGGTGAAGCTTTCTTT. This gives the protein CASSPPVAQGEAFF.

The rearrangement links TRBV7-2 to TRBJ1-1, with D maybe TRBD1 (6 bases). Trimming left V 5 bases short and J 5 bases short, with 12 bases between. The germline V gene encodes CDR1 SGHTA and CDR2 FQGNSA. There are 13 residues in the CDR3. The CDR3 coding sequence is TGTGCCAGCAGCCTAACCACAGGGACTGAAGCTTTCTTT. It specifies CASSLTTGTEAFF.

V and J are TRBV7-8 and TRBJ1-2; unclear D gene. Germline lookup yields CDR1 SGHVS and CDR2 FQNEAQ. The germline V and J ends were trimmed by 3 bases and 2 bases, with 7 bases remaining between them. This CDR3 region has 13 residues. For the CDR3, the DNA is TGTGCCAGCAGCTTTGTTCAAAACTATGGCTACACCTTC. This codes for CASSFVQNYGYTF.

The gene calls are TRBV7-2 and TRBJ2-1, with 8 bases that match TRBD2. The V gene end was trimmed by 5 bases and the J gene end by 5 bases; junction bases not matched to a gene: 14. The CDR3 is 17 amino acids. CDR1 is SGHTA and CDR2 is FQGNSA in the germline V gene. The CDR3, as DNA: TGTGCCAGCAGCACCTCCTCAGGAGCGGGGGCGCACAATGAGCAGTTCTTC. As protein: CASSTSSGAGAHNEQFF.

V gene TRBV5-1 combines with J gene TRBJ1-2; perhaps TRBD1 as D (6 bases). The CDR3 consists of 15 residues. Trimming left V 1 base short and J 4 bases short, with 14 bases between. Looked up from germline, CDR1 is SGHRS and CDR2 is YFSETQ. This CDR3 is CASSLPSDSGYGYTF. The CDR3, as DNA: TGCGCCAGCAGCTTGCCATCGGACAGTGGCTATGGCTACACCTTC.

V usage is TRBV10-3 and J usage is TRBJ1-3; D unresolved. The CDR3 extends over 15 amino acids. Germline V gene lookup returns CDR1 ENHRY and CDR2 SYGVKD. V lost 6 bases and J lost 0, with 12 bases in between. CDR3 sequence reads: CAISQTPSSGNTIYF. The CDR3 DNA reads TGTGCCATCAGCCAGACTCCTAGCTCTGGAAACACCATATATTTT.

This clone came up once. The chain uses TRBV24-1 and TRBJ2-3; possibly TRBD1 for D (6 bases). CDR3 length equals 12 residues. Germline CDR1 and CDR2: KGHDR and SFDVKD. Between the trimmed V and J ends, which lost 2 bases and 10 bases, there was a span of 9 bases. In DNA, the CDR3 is TGTGCCACCAGTGATTCGGGACAAGCGCAGTATTTT. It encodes CATSDSGQAQYF.

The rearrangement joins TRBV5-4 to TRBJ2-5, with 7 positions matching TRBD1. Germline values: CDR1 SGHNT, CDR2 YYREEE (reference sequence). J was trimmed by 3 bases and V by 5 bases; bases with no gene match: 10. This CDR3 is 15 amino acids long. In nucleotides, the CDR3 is TGTGCCAGCAGTCTGACAGGGCAGAAGGAAGAGACCCAGTACTTC. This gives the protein CASSLTGQKEETQYF.

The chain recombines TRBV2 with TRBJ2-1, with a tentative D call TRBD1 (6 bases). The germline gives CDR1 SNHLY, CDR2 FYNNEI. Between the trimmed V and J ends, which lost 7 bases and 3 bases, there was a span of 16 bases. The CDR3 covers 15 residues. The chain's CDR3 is CASKTTGTFYNEQFF. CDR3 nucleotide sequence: TGTGCCAGCAAGACGACAGGAACTTTCTACAATGAGCAGTTCTTC.

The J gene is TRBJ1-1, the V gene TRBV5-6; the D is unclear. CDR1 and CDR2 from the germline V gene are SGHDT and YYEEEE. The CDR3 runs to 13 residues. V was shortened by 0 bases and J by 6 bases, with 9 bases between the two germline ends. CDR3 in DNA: TGTGCCAGCAGCTTGGTCCGGGTGGCTGAAGCTTTCTTT. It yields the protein CASSLVRVAEAFF.

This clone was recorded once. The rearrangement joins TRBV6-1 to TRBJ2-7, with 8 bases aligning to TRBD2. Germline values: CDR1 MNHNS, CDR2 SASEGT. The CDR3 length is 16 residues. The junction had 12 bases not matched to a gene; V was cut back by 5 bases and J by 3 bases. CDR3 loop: CASSQEELAELYEQYF. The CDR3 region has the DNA TGTGCCAGCAGTCAAGAGGAACTAGCGGAACTCTACGAGCAGTACTTC.

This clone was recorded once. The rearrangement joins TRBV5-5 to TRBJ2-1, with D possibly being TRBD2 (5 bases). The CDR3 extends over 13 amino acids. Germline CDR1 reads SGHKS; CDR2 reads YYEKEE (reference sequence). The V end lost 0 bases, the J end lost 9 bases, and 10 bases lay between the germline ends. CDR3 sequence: CASSLGRTSEQFF. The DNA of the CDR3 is TGTGCCAGCAGCTTGGGGAGGACTTCTGAGCAGTTCTTC.

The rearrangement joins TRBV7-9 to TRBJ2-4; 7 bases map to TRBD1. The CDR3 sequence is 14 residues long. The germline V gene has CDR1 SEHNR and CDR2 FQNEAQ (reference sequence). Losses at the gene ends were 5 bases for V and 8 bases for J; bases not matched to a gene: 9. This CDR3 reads CASSETGQIHIQYF. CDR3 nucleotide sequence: TGTGCCAGCAGCGAAACGGGACAGATTCACATTCAGTACTTC.

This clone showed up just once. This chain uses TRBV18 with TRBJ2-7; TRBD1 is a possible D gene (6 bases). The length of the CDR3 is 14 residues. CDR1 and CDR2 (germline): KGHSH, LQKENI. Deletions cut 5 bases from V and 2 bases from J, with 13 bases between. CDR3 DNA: TGTGCCAGCTCATCCCCGAGGGGGACCTACGAGCAGTACTTC. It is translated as CASSSPRGTYEQYF.

The CDR3 region has the DNA TGTGCCAGCAGTGAATACGGGGGGAATCAGCCCCAGCATTTT. Protein: CASSEYGGNQPQHF. This rearrangement joins TRBV25-1 to TRBJ1-5, with a possible D match to TRBD1 (5 bases). CDR3 length: 14 residues. The germline V and J ends were trimmed by 0 bases and 4 bases, with 7 bases remaining between them. Germline values: CDR1 MGHDK, CDR2 SYGVNS.

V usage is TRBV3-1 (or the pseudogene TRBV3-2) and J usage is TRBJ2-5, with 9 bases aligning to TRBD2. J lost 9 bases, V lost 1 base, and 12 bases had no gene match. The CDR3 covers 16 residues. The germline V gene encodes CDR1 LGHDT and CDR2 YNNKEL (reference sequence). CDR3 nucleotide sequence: TGTGCCAGCAGCCAAGGAAGGGCGGGAGGGTTAACGGCCCAGTACTTC. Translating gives CASSQGRAGGLTAQYF.

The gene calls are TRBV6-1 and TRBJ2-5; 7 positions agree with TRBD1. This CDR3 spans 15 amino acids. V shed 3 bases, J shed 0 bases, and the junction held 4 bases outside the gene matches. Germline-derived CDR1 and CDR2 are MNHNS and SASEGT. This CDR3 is CASSDRTGHQETQYF. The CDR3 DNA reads TGTGCCAGCAGTGATCGGACAGGCCACCAAGAGACCCAGTACTTC.

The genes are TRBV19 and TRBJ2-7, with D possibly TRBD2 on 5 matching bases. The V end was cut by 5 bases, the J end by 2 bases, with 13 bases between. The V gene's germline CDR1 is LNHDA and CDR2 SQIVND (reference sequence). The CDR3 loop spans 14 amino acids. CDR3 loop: CASSSRTPPYEQYF. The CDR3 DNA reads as TGTGCCAGTAGTTCCAGGACTCCCCCCTACGAGCAGTACTTC. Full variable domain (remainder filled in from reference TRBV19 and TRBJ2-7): DGGITQSPKYLFRKEGQNVTLSCEQNLNHDAMYWYRQDPGQGLRLIYYSQIVNDFQKGDIAEGYSVSREKKESFPLTVTSAQKNPTAFYLCASSSRTPPYEQYFGPGTRLTVT.

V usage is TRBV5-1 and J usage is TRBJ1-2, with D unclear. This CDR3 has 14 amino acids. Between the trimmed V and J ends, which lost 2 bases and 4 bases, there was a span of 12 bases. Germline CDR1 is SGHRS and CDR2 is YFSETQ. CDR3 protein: CASSFDGATYGYTF. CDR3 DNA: TGCGCCAGCAGCTTCGACGGAGCCACCTATGGCTACACCTTC.

DNA of the CDR3: TGTGCCTGGAGTGTACAAAGCGGGAGCAATCAGCCCCAGCATTTT. This sequence encodes CAWSVQSGSNQPQHF. The chain combines TRBV30 with TRBJ1-5; D gene unclear. The CDR3 spans 15 residues. Trimming cost V 0 bases and J 1 base, with 10 bases left between them. Germline lookup yields CDR1 GTSNPN and CDR2 SVGIG (reference sequence).

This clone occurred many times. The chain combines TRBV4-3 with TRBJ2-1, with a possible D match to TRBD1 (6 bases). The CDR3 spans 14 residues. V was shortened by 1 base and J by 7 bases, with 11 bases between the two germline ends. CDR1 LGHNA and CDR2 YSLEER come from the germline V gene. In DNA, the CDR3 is TGCGCCAGCAGCCAAGGGACAGAGGTTAATGAGCAGTTCTTC. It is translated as CASSQGTEVNEQFF.

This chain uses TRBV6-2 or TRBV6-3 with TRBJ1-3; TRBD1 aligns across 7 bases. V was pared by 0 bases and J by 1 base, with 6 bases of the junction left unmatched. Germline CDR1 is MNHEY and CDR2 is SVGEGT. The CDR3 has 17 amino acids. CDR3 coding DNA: TGTGCCAGCAGTTACTCGAGAGGGGGCGCATCTGGAAACACCATATATTTT. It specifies CASSYSRGGASGNTIYF.

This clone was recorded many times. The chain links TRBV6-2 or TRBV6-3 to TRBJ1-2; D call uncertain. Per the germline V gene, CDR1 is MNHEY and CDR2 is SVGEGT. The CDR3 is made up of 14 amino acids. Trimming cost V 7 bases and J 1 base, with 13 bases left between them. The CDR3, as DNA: TGTGCCAGCAACCCGACGGAGAATAACTATGGCTACACCTTC. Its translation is CASNPTENNYGYTF.

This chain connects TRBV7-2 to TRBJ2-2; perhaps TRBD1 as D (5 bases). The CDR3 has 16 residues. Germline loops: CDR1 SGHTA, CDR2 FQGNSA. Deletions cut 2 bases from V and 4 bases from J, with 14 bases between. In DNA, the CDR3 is TGTGCCAGCAGCTTAAGAAGGGGCTACTCCACCGGGGAGCTGTTTTTT. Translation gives CASSLRRGYSTGELFF.

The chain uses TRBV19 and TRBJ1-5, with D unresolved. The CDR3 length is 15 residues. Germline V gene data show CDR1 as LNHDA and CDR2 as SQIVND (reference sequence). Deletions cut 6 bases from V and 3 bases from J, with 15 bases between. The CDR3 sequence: CASSTPTEINQPQHF. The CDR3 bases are TGTGCCAGTAGCACCCCCACAGAGATCAATCAGCCCCAGCATTTT.

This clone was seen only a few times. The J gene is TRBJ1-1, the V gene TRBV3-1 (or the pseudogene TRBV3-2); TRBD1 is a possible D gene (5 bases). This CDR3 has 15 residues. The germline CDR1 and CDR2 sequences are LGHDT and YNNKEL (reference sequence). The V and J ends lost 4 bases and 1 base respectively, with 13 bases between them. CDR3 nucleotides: TGTGCCAGCAGCCCTCAAGGACACCCGAACACTGAAGCTTTCTTT. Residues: CASSPQGHPNTEAFF.

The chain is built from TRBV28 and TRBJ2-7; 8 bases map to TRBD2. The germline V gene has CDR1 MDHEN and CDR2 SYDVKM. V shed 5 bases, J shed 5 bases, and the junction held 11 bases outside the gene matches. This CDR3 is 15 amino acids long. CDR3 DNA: TGTGCCAGCAGTCTAGCGGGCCCTATCCTAGACGAGCAGTACTTC. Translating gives CASSLAGPILDEQYF.

The CDR3 reads CATEGGDGSYNEQFF. The CDR3 coding sequence is TGTGCTACCGAAGGGGGGGATGGGTCCTACAATGAGCAGTTCTTC. The chain links TRBV6-6 to TRBJ2-1; weak D call: TRBD2 (7 bases). The germline V gene encodes CDR1 MNHNY and CDR2 SVGAGI (reference sequence). The CDR3 loop spans 15 amino acids.

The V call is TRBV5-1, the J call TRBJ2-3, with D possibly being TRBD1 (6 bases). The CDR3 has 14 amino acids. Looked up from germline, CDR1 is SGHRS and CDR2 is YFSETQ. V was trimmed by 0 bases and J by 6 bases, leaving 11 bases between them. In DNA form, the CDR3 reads TGCGCCAGCAGCTTGGAAGGGGGTAAGGATACGCAGTATTTT. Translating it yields CASSLEGGKDTQYF.